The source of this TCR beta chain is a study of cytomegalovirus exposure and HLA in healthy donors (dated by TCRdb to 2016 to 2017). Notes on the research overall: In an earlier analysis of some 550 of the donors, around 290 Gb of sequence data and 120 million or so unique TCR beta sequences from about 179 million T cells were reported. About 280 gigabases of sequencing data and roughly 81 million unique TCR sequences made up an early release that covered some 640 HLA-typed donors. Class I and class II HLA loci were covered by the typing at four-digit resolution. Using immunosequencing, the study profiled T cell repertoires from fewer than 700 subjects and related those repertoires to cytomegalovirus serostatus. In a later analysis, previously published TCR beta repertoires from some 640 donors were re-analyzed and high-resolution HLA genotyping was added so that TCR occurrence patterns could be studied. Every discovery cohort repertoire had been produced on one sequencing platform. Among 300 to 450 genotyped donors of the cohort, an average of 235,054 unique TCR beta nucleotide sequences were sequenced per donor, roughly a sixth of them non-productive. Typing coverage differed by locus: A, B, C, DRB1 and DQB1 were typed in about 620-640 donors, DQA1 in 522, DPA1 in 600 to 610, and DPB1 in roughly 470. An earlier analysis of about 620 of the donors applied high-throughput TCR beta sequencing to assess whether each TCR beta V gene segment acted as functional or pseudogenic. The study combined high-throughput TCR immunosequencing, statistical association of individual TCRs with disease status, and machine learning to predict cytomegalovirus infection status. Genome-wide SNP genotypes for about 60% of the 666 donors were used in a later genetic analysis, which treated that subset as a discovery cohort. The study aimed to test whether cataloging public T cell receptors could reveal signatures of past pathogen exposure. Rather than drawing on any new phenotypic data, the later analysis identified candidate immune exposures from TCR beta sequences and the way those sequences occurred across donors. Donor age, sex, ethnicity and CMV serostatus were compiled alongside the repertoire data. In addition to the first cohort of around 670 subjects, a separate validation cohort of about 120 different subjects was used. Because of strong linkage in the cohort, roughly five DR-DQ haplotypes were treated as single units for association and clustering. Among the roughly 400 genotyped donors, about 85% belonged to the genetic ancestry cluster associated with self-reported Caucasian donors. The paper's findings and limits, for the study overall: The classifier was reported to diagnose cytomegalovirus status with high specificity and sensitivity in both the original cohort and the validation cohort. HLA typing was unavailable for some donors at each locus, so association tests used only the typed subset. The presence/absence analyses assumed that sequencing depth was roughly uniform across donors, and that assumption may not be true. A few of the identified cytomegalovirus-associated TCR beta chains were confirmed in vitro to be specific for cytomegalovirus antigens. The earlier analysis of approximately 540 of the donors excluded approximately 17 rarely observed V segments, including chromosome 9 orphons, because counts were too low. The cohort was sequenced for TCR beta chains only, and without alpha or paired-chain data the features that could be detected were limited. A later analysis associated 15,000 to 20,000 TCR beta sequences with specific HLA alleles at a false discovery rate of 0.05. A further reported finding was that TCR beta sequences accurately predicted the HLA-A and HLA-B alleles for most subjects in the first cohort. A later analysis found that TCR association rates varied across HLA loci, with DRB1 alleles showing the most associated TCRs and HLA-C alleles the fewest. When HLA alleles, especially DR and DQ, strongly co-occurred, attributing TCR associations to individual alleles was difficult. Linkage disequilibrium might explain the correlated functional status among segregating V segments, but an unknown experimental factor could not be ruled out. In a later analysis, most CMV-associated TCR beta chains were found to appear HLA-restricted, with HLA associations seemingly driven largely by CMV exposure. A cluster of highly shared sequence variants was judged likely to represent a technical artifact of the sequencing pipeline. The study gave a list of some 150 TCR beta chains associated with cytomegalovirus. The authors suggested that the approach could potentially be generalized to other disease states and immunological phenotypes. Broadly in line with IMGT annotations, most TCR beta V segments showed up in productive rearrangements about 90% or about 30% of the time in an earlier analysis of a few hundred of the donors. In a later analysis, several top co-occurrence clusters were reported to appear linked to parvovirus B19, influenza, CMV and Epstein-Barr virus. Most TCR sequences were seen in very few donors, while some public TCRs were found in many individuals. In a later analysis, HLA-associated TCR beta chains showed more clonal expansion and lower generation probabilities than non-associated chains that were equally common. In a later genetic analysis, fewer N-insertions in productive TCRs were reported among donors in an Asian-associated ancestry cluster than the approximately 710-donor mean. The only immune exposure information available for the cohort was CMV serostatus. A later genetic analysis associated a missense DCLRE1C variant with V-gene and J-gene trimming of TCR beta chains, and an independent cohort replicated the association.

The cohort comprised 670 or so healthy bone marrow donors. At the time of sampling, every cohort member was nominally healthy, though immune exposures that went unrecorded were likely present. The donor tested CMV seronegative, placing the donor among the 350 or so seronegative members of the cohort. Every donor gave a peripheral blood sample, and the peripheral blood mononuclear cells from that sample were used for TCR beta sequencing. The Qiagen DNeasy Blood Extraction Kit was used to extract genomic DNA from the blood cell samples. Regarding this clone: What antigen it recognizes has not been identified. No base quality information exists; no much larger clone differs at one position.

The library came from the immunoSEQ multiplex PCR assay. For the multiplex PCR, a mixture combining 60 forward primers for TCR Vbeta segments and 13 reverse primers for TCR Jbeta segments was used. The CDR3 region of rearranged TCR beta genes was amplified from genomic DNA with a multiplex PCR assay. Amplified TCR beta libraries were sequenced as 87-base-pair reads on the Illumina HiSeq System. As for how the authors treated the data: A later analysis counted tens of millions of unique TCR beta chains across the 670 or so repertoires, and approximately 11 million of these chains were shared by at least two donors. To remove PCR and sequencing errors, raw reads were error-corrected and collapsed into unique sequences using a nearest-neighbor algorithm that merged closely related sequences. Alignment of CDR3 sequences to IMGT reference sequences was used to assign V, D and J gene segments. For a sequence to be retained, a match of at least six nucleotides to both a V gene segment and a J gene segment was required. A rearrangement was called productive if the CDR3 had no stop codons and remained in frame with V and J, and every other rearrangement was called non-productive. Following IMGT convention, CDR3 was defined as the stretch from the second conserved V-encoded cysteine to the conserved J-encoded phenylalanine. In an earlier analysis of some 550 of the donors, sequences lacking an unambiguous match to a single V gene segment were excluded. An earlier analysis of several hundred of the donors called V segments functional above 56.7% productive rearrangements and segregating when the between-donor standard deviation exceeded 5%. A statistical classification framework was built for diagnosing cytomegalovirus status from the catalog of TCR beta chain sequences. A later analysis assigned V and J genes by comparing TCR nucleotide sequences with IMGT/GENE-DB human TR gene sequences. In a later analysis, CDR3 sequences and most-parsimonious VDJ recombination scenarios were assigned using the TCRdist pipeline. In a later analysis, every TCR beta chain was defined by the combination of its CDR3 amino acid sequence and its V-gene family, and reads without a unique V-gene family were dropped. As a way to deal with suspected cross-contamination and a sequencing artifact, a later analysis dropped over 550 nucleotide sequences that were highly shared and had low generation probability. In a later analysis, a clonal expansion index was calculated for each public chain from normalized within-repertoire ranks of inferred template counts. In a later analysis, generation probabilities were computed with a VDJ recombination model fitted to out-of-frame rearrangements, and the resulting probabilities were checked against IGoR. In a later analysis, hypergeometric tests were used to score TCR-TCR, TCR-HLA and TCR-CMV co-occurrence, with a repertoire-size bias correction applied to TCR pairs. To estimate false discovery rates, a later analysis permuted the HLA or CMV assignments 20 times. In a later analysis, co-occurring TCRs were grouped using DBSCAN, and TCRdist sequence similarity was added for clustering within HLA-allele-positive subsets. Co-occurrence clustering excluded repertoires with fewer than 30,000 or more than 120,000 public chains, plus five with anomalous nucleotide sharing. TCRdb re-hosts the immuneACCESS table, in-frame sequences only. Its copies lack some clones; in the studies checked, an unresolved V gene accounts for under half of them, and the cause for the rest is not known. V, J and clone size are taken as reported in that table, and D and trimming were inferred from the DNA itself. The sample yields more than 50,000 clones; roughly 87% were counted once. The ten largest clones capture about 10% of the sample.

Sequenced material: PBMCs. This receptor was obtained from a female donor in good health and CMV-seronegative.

The nucleotide sequence reads as follows: TGTGCCAGCAGCTTGGCGGCTAGCGGGGGGGTATACAATGAGCAGTTCTTC. It encodes CASSLAASGGVYNEQFF. Recombination joined TRBV5-5 with TRBJ2-1, with 12 middle bases fitting TRBD2. The CDR3 goes from the cysteine to the phenylalanine over 17 residues. Of the read, only the CDR3 DNA is kept; its 51 bases are in frame from base 1. Based on the germline V gene (reference sequence), the CDR1 and CDR2 sequences are SGHKS and YYEKEE. Trimming removed 0 bases from V and 4 bases from J; the gene matches leave 5 bases unexplained.